The 20 T cell receptor beta chains below all came from one sample that was sequenced in a study of regulatory T cells in long-lasting Graves disease. Time point noted: newly diagnosed GD, antithyroid drugs for less than 3 months. With RNA extracted from PBMCs as input, the TCR library was made. To make TCR beta libraries, researchers used iRepertoire HTBI primers and Arm-PCR of CDR3 regions. TCRdb reprocessed the multiplex PCR reads with MiXCR, giving one entry per CDR3 protein. The data contain hundreds of thousands of distinct CDR3 sequences, 15% to 20% of them seen just once; the ten biggest clones take up roughly 25%. The same data also contributed to another study, on T cells in Graves' hyperthyroidism and ophthalmopathy.

Source: peripheral blood mononuclear cells (PBMCs), taken at new diagnosis, from a patient treated with antithyroid drugs. All receptors come from a middle-aged woman with Graves disease.

This clonotype was detected ten times or more. CDR3 in DNA: TGTGCCAGCAGCTCGGGGACAGGGCCCTACGAGCAGTACTTC. This encodes CASSSGTGPYEQYF. The V and J genes are TRBV19 and TRBJ2-7; TRBD1 aligns across 9 bases. Germline loops: CDR1 LNHDA, CDR2 SQIVND (reference sequence). V was clipped by 9 bases and J by 2 bases; unmatched bases: 8. This CDR3 is built from 14 residues. Together with reference TRBV19 and TRBJ2-7, the CDR3 gives the full variable domain: DGGITQSPKYLFRKEGQNVTLSCEQNLNHDAMYWYRQDPGQGLRLIYYSQIVNDFQKGDIAEGYSVSREKKESFPLTVTSAQKNPTAFYLCASSSGTGPYEQYFGPGTRLTVT.

This clonotype was picked up many times. The chain couples TRBV7-8 to TRBJ2-7, with 8 bases aligning to TRBD2. Trimming at V came to 4 bases and at J to 6 bases, leaving 8 bases not matched to a gene. This CDR3 region has 14 residues. Per the germline V gene, CDR1 is SGHVS and CDR2 is FQNEAQ. The CDR3 nucleotides are TGTGCCAGCAGCTCCGGGGGGGGGTGGTCCGAGCAGTACTTC. It encodes CASSSGGGWSEQYF.

In its sample, this clonotype was seen many times. This chain connects TRBV28 to TRBJ2-3; 8 bases agree with TRBD1. The V and J ends lost 6 bases and 4 bases, in that order; junction bases with no gene match: 9. Looked up from germline, CDR1 is MDHEN and CDR2 is SYDVKM. The CDR3 totals 15 residues. The CDR3 DNA follows: TGTGCCAGCAGCCCCCCGGACAGGGACCCAGATACGCAGTATTTT. Protein: CASSPPDRDPDTQYF.

In its sample, this clonotype was seen a few times. The gene calls are TRBV19 and TRBJ1-6; D might be TRBD1 (5 bases). This CDR3 is built from 14 residues. Looked up from germline, CDR1 is LNHDA and CDR2 is SQIVND (reference sequence). V lost 4 bases and J lost 7, with 11 bases in between. As DNA, the CDR3 is TGTGCCAGTAGTAAAACAGGCCAAAATTCACCCCTCCACTTT. Protein: CASSKTGQNSPLHF.

This clonotype occurred many times. This chain connects TRBV11-1 to TRBJ2-1, with D possibly matching TRBD1 (5 bases). Germline V lookup: CDR1 SGHAT, CDR2 FQDESV (reference sequence). The CDR3 runs to 16 residues. Deletions cut 4 bases from V and 4 bases from J, with 17 bases between. The CDR3 DNA is TGTGCCAGCAGCTCGCGTGCAGGGTGGGTGTACAATGAGCAGTTCTTC. The encoded protein is CASSSRAGWVYNEQFF.

The CDR3 protein is CASSLAGGSANYGYTF. CDR3 nucleotide sequence: TGTGCCAGCAGCTTGGCCGGAGGAAGCGCTAACTATGGCTACACCTTC. This chain connects TRBV5-4 to TRBJ1-2; D is unclear. V dropped 0 bases and J dropped 0 bases, with 12 bases sitting between them. The CDR3 length is 16 residues. Germline V gives CDR1 SGHNT, CDR2 YYREEE (reference sequence).

The chain employs TRBV19 and TRBJ1-2, with unresolved D. Germline loops: CDR1 LNHDA, CDR2 SQIVND (reference sequence). CDR3 size: 13 residues. Trimming shortened V by 2 bases and J by 3 bases, and 7 bases separated the two germline ends. CDR3: CASSITEDYGYTF. The CDR3 DNA is TGTGCCAGTAGTATAACGGAAGACTATGGCTACACCTTC. The full variable domain, its missing parts supplied by reference TRBV19 and TRBJ1-2, is DGGITQSPKYLFRKEGQNVTLSCEQNLNHDAMYWYRQDPGQGLRLIYYSQIVNDFQKGDIAEGYSVSREKKESFPLTVTSAQKNPTAFYLCASSITEDYGYTFGSGTRLTVV.

The chain employs TRBV12-3 or TRBV12-4 and TRBJ2-5, with 16 bases matching TRBD2. The ends lost 6 bases at V and 5 bases at J; junction bases unmatched: 9. CDR3 length: 17 amino acids. DNA for the CDR3: TGTGCCAGCAGCCAAGATTGGGGACTAGCGGGGGGGGAGACCCAGTACTTC. Protein: CASSQDWGLAGGETQYF.

V usage is TRBV6-1 and J usage is TRBJ2-7; D unresolved. This CDR3 has 12 residues. Germline CDR1 is MNHNS and CDR2 is SASEGT. V lost 0 bases and J lost 6, with 6 bases in between. Here the CDR3 DNA reads TGTGCCAGCAGTGAAGCAACCGTCGAGCAGTACTTC. Translation gives CASSEATVEQYF.

In this sample, this clonotype turned up a few times. J is TRBJ1-6 and V is TRBV5-4; D is unclear. Per germline, CDR1 SGHNT and CDR2 YYREEE (reference sequence). The V gene lost 5 bases and the J gene lost 6 bases, with 27 bases spanning the gap. This CDR3 spans 19 amino acids. The CDR3 reads CASSRFIQSALGVNSPLHF. CDR3 nucleotides: TGTGCCAGCAGTCGTTTTATACAAAGTGCGCTTGGGGTTAATTCACCCCTCCACTTT.

This clonotype was picked up many times. This chain connects TRBV6-2 or TRBV6-3 to TRBJ1-1; D ambiguous. CDR1 and CDR2 (germline): MNHEY, SVGEGT. The V end was cut by 4 bases, the J end by 2 bases, with 8 bases between. The CDR3 is made up of 13 amino acids. In nucleotides, the CDR3 is TGTGCCAGCAGTTTAAAGCTAAACACTGAAGCTTTCTTT. This codes for CASSLKLNTEAFF.

This clonotype appeared many times. The chain is built from TRBV3-1 and TRBJ2-7; the D is unclear. CDR3 size: 11 residues. V was shortened by 5 bases and J by 6 bases, with 8 bases between the two germline ends. CDR1 is LGHDT, CDR2 YNNKEL, per germline (reference sequence). The CDR3 coding sequence is TGTGCCAGCAGCGGCGCTATCGAGCAGTACTTC. Its protein is CASSGAIEQYF.

V and J are TRBV5-4 and TRBJ1-2, with D possibly matching TRBD1 (6 bases). Trimming stripped 4 bases from V and 5 bases from J, with 15 bases between. The CDR3 runs 14 residues. Germline V gene lookup returns CDR1 SGHNT and CDR2 YYREEE (reference sequence). The CDR3, as DNA: TGTGCCAGCAGCAGGGGGGACGATTATTATGGCTACACCTTC. It yields the protein CASSRGDDYYGYTF.

This clonotype was seen at least ten times. The chain has TRBV2 and TRBJ1-6; D remains unclear. The CDR3 is made up of 14 amino acids. Looked up from germline, CDR1 is SNHLY and CDR2 is FYNNEI. V was shortened by 7 bases and J by 6 bases, with 13 bases between the two germline ends. CDR3 nucleotides: TGTGCCAGCACCGGTGAGGCCAGTAATTCACCCCTCCACTTT. It specifies CASTGEASNSPLHF. The variable domain in full, with the rest retrieved from reference TRBV2 and TRBJ1-6, is EPEVTQTPSHQVTQMGQEVILRCVPISNHLYFYWYRQILGQKVEFLVSFYNNEISEKSEIFDDQFSVERPDGSNFTLKIRSTKLEDSAMYFCASTGEASNSPLHFGNGTRLTVT.

This clonotype was picked up many times. The chain joins TRBV20-1 to TRBJ1-4; D unresolved. The CDR3 length is 13 residues. Germline CDR1 reads DFQATT; CDR2 reads SNEGSKA (reference sequence). With 8 bases removed from V and 4 bases from J, the gap between germline ends came to 14 bases. CDR3 protein: CSLPEGRNEKLFF. CDR3 in DNA: TGCAGTCTTCCGGAGGGCCGTAATGAAAAACTGTTTTTT.

The CDR3 region has the DNA TGCGCCAGCAGCCAAGCTATACCCATCGGGGCGATTAACTATGGCTACACCTTC. Protein: CASSQAIPIGAINYGYTF. This chain joins TRBV4-1 and TRBJ1-2, with D maybe TRBD1 (5 bases). The CDR3 length is 18 residues. V was clipped by 1 base and J by 1 base, with 19 bases between them. Germline V lookup: CDR1 MGHRA, CDR2 YSYEKL.

A word on this clonotype: The junction departs from the called germline gene at one end, perhaps through a read error. V usage is TRBV5-1 and J usage is TRBJ1-5, with 7 positions matching TRBD1. Germline V gene sequence: CDR1 SGHRS, CDR2 YFSETQ. The CDR3 runs 16 residues. The CDR3 DNA sequence: TGTGCCAGCAGCGTGGGAACAGGGGAGAGGAGTCAGCCCCAGCATTTT. Residues: CASSVGTGERSQPQHF.

This clonotype was observed many times. This chain uses TRBV11-2 with TRBJ1-1, with D hard to call. V lost 3 bases to trimming and J lost 7 bases, with 15 bases between them. Germline values: CDR1 SGHAT, CDR2 FQNNGV. This CDR3 contains 14 residues. The CDR3 is CASSFRASKHEAFF. The CDR3 DNA reads as TGTGCCAGCAGCTTCCGGGCCAGTAAACATGAAGCTTTCTTT.

The sample holds many counts of this clonotype. V and J are TRBV28 and TRBJ1-1; 7 nucleotides match TRBD1. Germline values: CDR1 MDHEN, CDR2 SYDVKM. The ends lost 3 bases at V and 5 bases at J; junction bases unmatched: 12. CDR3 size: 16 residues. DNA of the CDR3: TGTGCCAGCAGTTTCCCCGGACGACAGGGAGGGACTGAAGCTTTCTTT. This encodes CASSFPGRQGGTEAFF.

There are many counts of this clonotype. The CDR3 loop is CASSLVMDTSKNIQYF. The CDR3 DNA is TGTGCCAGCAGCTTGGTGATGGACACATCCAAAAACATTCAGTACTTC. The chain combines TRBV5-6 with TRBJ2-4; TRBD1 might be the D (5 bases). This CDR3 has 16 amino acids. The germline V gene has CDR1 SGHDT and CDR2 YYEEEE. V lost 0 bases and J 2 bases, leaving 12 bases between the germline ends.